The 6 T cell receptor beta chains below all came from one sample that was sequenced in a study of T cell responses to AZD1222 COVID-19 vaccine. TCRdb's table, derived via immunoSEQ multiplex PCR, lists solely in-frame clones and lacks some. The data show roughly 200,000 clones, about 89% seen once. Here the sequenced sample was peripheral blood, taken 28 days after the second AZD1222 dose. Receptors were obtained from an adult who received the AZD1222 COVID-19 vaccine.

This chain links TRBV24-1 with TRBJ2-5, with 9 bases lining up with TRBD1. CDR1 is KGHDR, CDR2 SFDVKD, per germline. This CDR3 is 17 amino acids long. V shed 4 bases, J shed 5 bases, and the junction held 13 bases outside the gene matches. The CDR3 is CATSDPTTGGGQETQYF. The CDR3 nucleotides are TGTGCCACCAGTGACCCCACCACAGGGGGCGGGCAGGAGACCCAGTACTTC.

The genes are TRBV6-5 and TRBJ2-6; D gene uncertain. Trimming removed 0 bases from V and 3 bases from J, with 0 bases in between. The CDR3 has 13 residues. CDR1 MNHEY and CDR2 SVGAGI come from the germline V gene. CDR3 sequence reads: CASSYSGANVLTF. Here the CDR3 DNA reads TGTGCCAGCAGTTACTCTGGGGCCAACGTCCTGACTTTC.

This clone was counted a single time. The genes are TRBV18 and TRBJ2-1; 7 bases align to TRBD1. The CDR3 sequence is 13 residues long. From germline, CDR1 is KGHSH and CDR2 LQKENI. J gave up 8 bases and V 4 bases, and 5 bases lay outside the gene matches. The CDR3 DNA reads TGTGCCAGCTCACGAGGGGGCACGGATGAGCAGTTCTTC. Translating gives CASSRGGTDEQFF.

The chain has TRBV5-8 and TRBJ1-1, with unresolved D. The CDR3 contains 11 residues. V lost 4 bases and J lost 4, with 5 bases in between. In germline, CDR1 is SGHTS, CDR2 YDEGEE. The CDR3 reads CASSIATEAFF. CDR3 coding DNA: TGTGCCAGCAGCATAGCCACTGAAGCTTTCTTT.

In DNA, the CDR3 is TGCGCCAGCAGCTACGACAGGGCGGGGACTGAAGCTTTCTTT. Protein: CASSYDRAGTEAFF. The V gene is TRBV5-1, the J gene TRBJ1-1, with 7 bases aligning to TRBD1. The length of the CDR3 is 14 residues. The germline gives CDR1 SGHRS, CDR2 YFSETQ. The V segment lost 3 bases and the J segment 5 bases; nucleotides outside the gene matches: 7.

The V and J genes are TRBV12-2 and TRBJ1-6; TRBD1, the D gene given by the table, was not confirmed from the DNA. TRBV12-2 has pseudogene status. This CDR3 is built from 21 residues. The CDR3 DNA follows: TGTGCAAGTCGCCAGGAGCGGACAGGGGGCGTTAGAAGTCCCTATAATTCACCCCTCCACTTT. It encodes CASRQERTGGVRSPYNSPLHF.